The 16 T cell receptor beta chains given below trace back to one sample, sequenced in a study of cytomegalovirus exposure and HLA in healthy donors. The method was immunoSEQ multiplex PCR; TCRdb's version includes in-frame clones alone and lacks a portion of them. The repertoire holds some 230,000 clones, with 85% to 95% as singletons. Sequenced material: PBMCs. Receptors were obtained from a woman aged 18 to 35 in good health and CMV-seronegative.

The chain links TRBV29-1 to TRBJ2-2; perhaps TRBD2 as D (5 bases). Germline V gives CDR1 SQVTM, CDR2 ANQGSEA. This CDR3 has 11 amino acids. The germline V and J ends were trimmed by 6 bases and 6 bases, with 8 bases remaining between them. CDR3 region: CSVSGPGELFF. CDR3 nucleotide sequence: TGCAGCGTGAGCGGCCCCGGGGAGCTGTTTTTT.

The chain joins TRBV6-5 to TRBJ2-3, with D perhaps TRBD2 (6 bases). V lost 5 bases and J 8 bases, leaving 8 bases between the germline ends. CDR1 and CDR2 (germline): MNHEY, SVGAGI. The CDR3 is 11 residues long. This CDR3 is CASSSGLTQYF. CDR3 sequence (DNA): TGTGCCAGCAGTAGCGGGCTTACGCAGTATTTT.

This clone was observed a single time. The V gene is TRBV30, the J gene TRBJ2-7; perhaps TRBD2 as D (6 bases). CDR3 size: 13 residues. The germline CDR1 and CDR2 sequences are GTSNPN and SVGIG (reference sequence). V was clipped by 0 bases and J by 6 bases, with 12 bases between them. Here the CDR3 reads CAWSVIRGTEQYF. The CDR3 coding sequence is TGTGCCTGGAGTGTGATTCGCGGGACCGAGCAGTACTTC.

This chain connects TRBV6-5 to TRBJ1-2; D might be TRBD1 (6 bases). In germline, CDR1 is MNHEY, CDR2 SVGAGI. CDR3 size: 15 residues. The V gene lost 6 bases and the J gene lost 4 bases, with 18 bases spanning the gap. The CDR3: CASREGGGRVYGYTF. The CDR3 DNA sequence: TGTGCCAGCAGGGAGGGGGGGGGTCGAGTCTATGGCTACACCTTC.

V is TRBV11-2 and J is TRBJ1-4; 9 bases line up with TRBD1. J was trimmed by 8 bases and V by 1 base; bases with no gene match: 2. Germline values: CDR1 SGHAT, CDR2 FQNNGV. This CDR3 comprises 14 residues. This CDR3 reads CASSLATGGEKLFF. The CDR3 DNA follows: TGTGCCAGCAGCTTAGCGACAGGGGGGGAAAAACTGTTTTTT. The variable domain in full, with the rest retrieved from reference TRBV11-2 and TRBJ1-4, is EAGVAQSPRYKIIEKRQSVAFWCNPISGHATLYWYQQILGQGPKLLIQFQNNGVVDDSQLPKDRFSAERLKGVDSTLKIQPAKLEDSAVYLCASSLATGGEKLFFGSGTQLSVL.

J is TRBJ2-5 and V is TRBV2; D is possibly TRBD2 (6 bases). Germline loops: CDR1 SNHLY, CDR2 FYNNEI. The CDR3 sequence is 13 residues long. The CDR3 loop is CAPGVGSGETQYF. DNA for the CDR3: TGTGCGCCGGGGGTTGGTTCGGGGGAGACCCAGTACTTC.

The J gene is TRBJ2-1, the V gene TRBV23-1, with D unresolved. TRBV23-1 is an ORF; its function is uncertain. V dropped 5 bases and J dropped 8 bases, with 10 bases sitting between them. CDR3 size: 12 residues. This CDR3 reads CASSMAVDEQFF. DNA of the CDR3: TGCGCCAGCAGTATGGCCGTCGATGAGCAGTTCTTC.

The chain couples TRBV5-1 to TRBJ2-5; D might be TRBD2 (5 bases). The CDR3 spans 14 residues. Germline loops: CDR1 SGHRS, CDR2 YFSETQ. Deletions cut 0 bases from V and 2 bases from J, with 8 bases between. CDR3 loop: CASSLAAGQETQYF. CDR3 DNA sequence: TGCGCCAGCAGCTTGGCCGCGGGTCAAGAGACCCAGTACTTC.

This clone was seen ten or more times. The V and J genes are TRBV19 and TRBJ2-7, with TRBD1 matching over 7 bases. The trim removed 4 bases at V and 0 bases at J, leaving 6 bases unmatched. From germline, CDR1 is LNHDA and CDR2 SQIVND (reference sequence). The CDR3 length is 15 residues. CDR3 sequence reads: CASSKPTGSSYEQYF. DNA of the CDR3: TGTGCCAGTAGTAAACCGACAGGGAGCTCCTACGAGCAGTACTTC.

The chain uses TRBV5-1 and TRBJ2-3; the D gene is possibly TRBD2 (6 bases). With 3 bases removed from V and 3 bases from J, the gap between germline ends came to 17 bases. CDR1 and CDR2 from the germline V gene are SGHRS and YFSETQ. The CDR3 covers 16 residues. In DNA form, the CDR3 reads TGCGCCAGCAGCTACTTCGGGGGAGGAGGAACAGATACGCAGTATTTT. Its protein is CASSYFGGGGTDTQYF.

The chain links TRBV14 to TRBJ2-5; 9 nucleotides match TRBD2. The germline V gene encodes CDR1 SGHDN and CDR2 FVKESK. V was pared by 5 bases and J by 4 bases, with 11 bases of the junction left unmatched. The CDR3 is 16 amino acids. This chain's CDR3 is CASSGRLAGWAETQYF. The DNA of the CDR3 is TGTGCCAGCAGCGGTCGGCTAGCGGGATGGGCAGAGACCCAGTACTTC. Using reference TRBV14 and TRBJ2-5 for the parts outside the CDR3, the full variable domain is EAGVTQFPSHSVIEKGQTVTLRCDPISGHDNLYWYRRVMGKEIKFLLHFVKESKQDESGMPNNRFLAERTGGTYSTLKVQPAELEDSGVYFCASSGRLAGWAETQYFGPGTRLLVL.

The chain employs TRBV19 and TRBJ2-1; TRBD2 might be the D (6 bases). The CDR3 sequence is 14 residues long. V gave up 1 base and J gave up 7 bases, with 11 bases separating them. CDR1 is LNHDA, CDR2 SQIVND, per germline (reference sequence). The CDR3 loop is CASSIAQEGNEQFF. DNA for the CDR3: TGTGCCAGTAGTATAGCTCAGGAGGGGAATGAGCAGTTCTTC.

Regarding this clone: Other nucleotide sequences from this sample produce the same CDR3. CDR3 in amino acids: CAWSPQDTQYF. In DNA form, the CDR3 reads TGTGCCTGGAGTCCCCAAGATACGCAGTATTTT. V and J are TRBV30 and TRBJ2-3; D remains unclear. Trimming pared 2 bases from V and 5 bases from J, leaving 5 bases between. The CDR3 consists of 11 residues. Germline loops: CDR1 GTSNPN, CDR2 SVGIG (reference sequence).

The rearrangement links TRBV30 to TRBJ2-1; 8 bases agree with TRBD2. Trimming cost V 5 bases and J 8 bases; bases outside gene matches: 14. The CDR3 is 15 residues long. The germline CDR1 and CDR2 sequences are GTSNPN and SVGIG (reference sequence). Here the CDR3 DNA reads TGTGCCTGGGGTCTCTATCGGGAGGGCCGAGATGAGCAGTTCTTC. Amino acid sequence: CAWGLYREGRDEQFF. The complete variable domain, with remaining parts taken from reference TRBV30 and TRBJ2-1, reads SQTIHQWPATLVQPVGSPLSLECTVEGTSNPNLYWYRQAAGRGLQLLFYSVGIGQISSEVPQNLSASRPQDRQFILSSKKLLLSDSGFYLCAWGLYREGRDEQFFGPGTRLTVL.

The J gene is TRBJ1-2, the V gene TRBV7-2; a weak D match, TRBD1 (5 bases). Germline assignment: CDR1 SGHTA and CDR2 FQGNSA. The CDR3 runs to 13 residues. V shed 4 bases and J shed 8 bases, with 14 bases lying between them. The CDR3 here is CASSSQGFGGYTF. Written as DNA, the CDR3 is TGTGCCAGCAGCTCTCAGGGTTTTGGAGGCTACACCTTC.

This chain links TRBV21-1 with TRBJ2-5; TRBD1, as called in the table, went unchecked against the DNA. TRBV21-1 is noted as a pseudogene. The CDR3 extends over 16 amino acids. DNA for the CDR3: TGTGCCAGCAGCAAACGGGGCAGGGGCTCTGGAGAGACCCAGTACTTC. Translated, it gives CASSKRGRGSGETQYF.